The entry below describes one T cell receptor (beta chain). Trimming cost V 5 bases and J 9 bases, with 17 bases left between them. The CDR3 has 14 amino acids. The germline V gene has CDR1 LNHDA and CDR2 SQIVND (reference sequence). TCRdb re-derived calls from the 5' RACE reads in MiXCR, one entry per CDR3 protein. The data show around 300,000 distinct CDR3 sequences, 14% seen once. These data originate in a study of T-cell memory formation after mild COVID-19. Sequenced: PBMCs or a T cell subset sorted from them (not recorded which). The sequence derives from a young man who had mild COVID-19 (a few samples of this study predate the infection). Cell type and time point are not known. The chain carries TRBV19 and TRBJ1-5, with D tentatively TRBD1 (5 bases). The chain's CDR3 is CASSRGGSGGPQHF. The CDR3 DNA reads as TGTGCCAGTAGTCGTGGGGGTTCGGGAGGGCCCCAGCATTTT.